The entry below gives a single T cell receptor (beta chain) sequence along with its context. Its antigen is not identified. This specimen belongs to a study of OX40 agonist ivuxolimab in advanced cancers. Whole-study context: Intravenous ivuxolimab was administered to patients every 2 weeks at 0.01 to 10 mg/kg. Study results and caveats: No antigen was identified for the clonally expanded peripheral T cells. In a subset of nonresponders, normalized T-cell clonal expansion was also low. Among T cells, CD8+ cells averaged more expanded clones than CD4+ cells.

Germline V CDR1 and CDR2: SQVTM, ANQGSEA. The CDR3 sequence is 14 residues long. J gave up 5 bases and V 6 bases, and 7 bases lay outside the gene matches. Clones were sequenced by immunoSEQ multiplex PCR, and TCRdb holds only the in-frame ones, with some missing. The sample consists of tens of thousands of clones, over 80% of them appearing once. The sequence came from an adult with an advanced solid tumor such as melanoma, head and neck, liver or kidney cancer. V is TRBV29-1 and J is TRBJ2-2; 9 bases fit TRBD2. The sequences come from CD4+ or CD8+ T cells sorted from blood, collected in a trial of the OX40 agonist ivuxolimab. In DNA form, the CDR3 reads TGCAGCGTAGATAGCGGGAGAGGTACCGGGGAGCTGTTTTTT. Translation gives CSVDSGRGTGELFF.